This entry describes one TCR beta chain. The table came from immunoSEQ multiplex PCR; TCRdb's copy has only in-frame clones and leaves some out. The sample has some 84,000 clones; roughly 90% are singletons. The entry originates in a study of PD-L1 blockade in urothelial cancer. Study context: Blood was subjected to analysis at 3 weeks (second dose) and 6 weeks following treatment start.

Pretreatment and on-treatment samples were taken, numbering 1 to 8 per patient. This sample comprised PBMCs, obtained around atezolizumab (anti-PD-L1) treatment. The origin of this receptor is a woman in her seventies with urothelial cancer.

CDR3 sequence reads: CASSQTGTGNSPLHF. The CDR3 DNA is TGTGCCAGCAGCCAAACCGGGACAGGAAATTCACCCCTCCACTTT. The V and J genes are TRBV4-2 and TRBJ1-6, with 8 bases that match TRBD1. V lost 2 bases to trimming and J lost 7 bases; unmatched junction nucleotides: 4. This CDR3 has 15 amino acids. Per the germline V gene, CDR1 is LGHNA and CDR2 is YNFKEQ.